This TCR beta chain was identified in a study of PD-1 blockade in classical Hodgkin lymphoma. Findings of the study overall: The drivers behind the repertoire differences, possibly disease activity or prior therapy, remain undefined. Exclusion applied to patients who initiated nivolumab less than 1 year following ASCT.

V was cut by 2 bases and J by 0 bases, with 6 bases left in between. CDR3 length: 14 amino acids. CDR1 is SSHAT, CDR2 FNYEAQ, per germline (reference sequence). Comments on this clone: Its antigen is currently unknown.

There was relapse after autologous stem cell transplantation in every patient, and there was variation in brentuximab vedotin exposure. Data came from immunoSEQ multiplex PCR; TCRdb stores just in-frame clones and leaves some out. This table has 75,000 to 100,000 clones, about four fifths appearing once. The sample in question was peripheral blood mononuclear cells (PBMCs), obtained before the second cycle of nivolumab. The chain carries TRBV7-7 and TRBJ2-3, with unresolved D. The source is a human donor with classical Hodgkin lymphoma. CDR3 coding DNA: TGTGCCAGCAGCTTATTTGGAAGCACAGATACGCAGTATTTT. Translation: CASSLFGSTDTQYF.